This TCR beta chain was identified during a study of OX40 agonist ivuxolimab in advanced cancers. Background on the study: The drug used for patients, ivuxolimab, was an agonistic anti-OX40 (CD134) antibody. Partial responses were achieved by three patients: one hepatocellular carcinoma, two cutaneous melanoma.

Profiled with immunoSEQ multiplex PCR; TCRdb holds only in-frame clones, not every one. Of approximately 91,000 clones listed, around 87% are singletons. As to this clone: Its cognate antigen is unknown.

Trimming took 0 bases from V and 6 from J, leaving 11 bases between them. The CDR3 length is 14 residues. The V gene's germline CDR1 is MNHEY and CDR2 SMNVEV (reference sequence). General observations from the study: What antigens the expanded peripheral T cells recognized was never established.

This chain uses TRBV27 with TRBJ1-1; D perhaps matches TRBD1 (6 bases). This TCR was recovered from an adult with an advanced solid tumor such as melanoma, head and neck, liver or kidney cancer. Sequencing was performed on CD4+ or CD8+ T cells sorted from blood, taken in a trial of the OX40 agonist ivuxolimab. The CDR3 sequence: CASSLSHRESEAFF. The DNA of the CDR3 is TGTGCCAGCAGTTTATCGCACAGGGAATCTGAAGCTTTCTTT.